This T cell receptor (beta chain) emerged from a study of T cells in Graves' hyperthyroidism and ophthalmopathy (dated by TCRdb to the late 2010s). At the level of the whole study: Peripheral blood samples were taken at initial diagnosis, before any treatment was given. To identify distinguishing TCR V-J signatures, a discovery cohort of around 100 patients was used, comprising roughly 45 with Graves' ophthalmopathy and around 57 with stable Graves' hyperthyroidism. Prospective prediction of ophthalmopathy was tested in an independent validation cohort consisting of 18 to 20 hyperthyroidism patients and approximately 16 patients who later progressed to ophthalmopathy. The 100 or so discovery patients were divided at random into training and test sets in a 7:3 ratio. The study also compared thyroid tissue and blood T-cell repertoires from a handful of Graves' hyperthyroidism patients. Once sampling was done, hyperthyroidism patients were given methimazole at a starting dose of 30 mg daily, whereas ophthalmopathy patients were given high-dose intravenous methylprednisolone. The paper describes TCR Vbeta CDR3 sequencing of 135 peripheral blood samples, made up of about 41 ophthalmopathy patients, some 80 hyperthyroidism patients and some 17 progressor patients. Broad study findings and their caveats: Most expanded thyroid clonotypes (frequency above 0.001) were also detected in blood, suggesting blood repertoires may reflect thyroid immune responses. A 13 V-J signature model separated ophthalmopathy from stable hyperthyroidism, with 87.88% sensitivity and 81.08% specificity in cross-validation and 80%/75% in testing. In validation, the model predicted progression to ophthalmopathy a median of approximately 6.3 months before onset, with approximately 68% sensitivity and 72.22% specificity. Sample size was not statistically predetermined, and blinding of investigators to group allocation was not performed.

Hyperthyroidism patients were newly diagnosed, with disease duration under 2 months, and aged 18 to 65 years. Patients with uncontrolled infections, other autoimmune diseases, pregnancy or lactation were excluded. Diagnoses were established on the basis of clinical symptoms, serum thyroxine and TRAb, thyroid ultrasound, and orbital computed tomography. Blood from progressor patients was collected at the time of first diagnosis with hyperthyroidism, before any ophthalmopathy symptoms had appeared. Ficoll-Paque density gradient centrifugation was used to isolate PBMCs from under 11 ml of fresh peripheral blood. Patients classed as progressors first received a Graves' hyperthyroidism diagnosis and then went on to develop ophthalmopathy during follow-up. Total RNA was extracted using Trizol reagent, and RNA quality was assessed on an Agilent 2100 Bioanalyzer. Many counts were recorded for this clonotype. The antigen it binds to is not known. Base qualities are not recorded, but no much larger clone differs from it by a single base.

Amplification of TCR beta CDR3 regions was carried out from RNA transcripts. The TCR CDR3 was subjected to a first round of RT-PCR using the HTBI primer set and the Qiagen OneStep RT-PCR kit. A second multiplex PCR round built the libraries, followed by size selection and purification. Paired-end sequencing of the libraries was performed with 100 bp reads on an Illumina HiSeq2000. The original pipeline was this. SOAPnuke was used to process the raw data, with reads discarded if the reads contained adapters or uncalled bases, had a mean Phred below 15, or lacked an exact constant-primer or identifier match. COPE v1.2.5 was used to merge high-quality paired reads, and clonotypes were defined as unique nucleotide sequences. MiTCR v1.1 was used to align the clonotypes against IMGT TRBV, TRBD and TRBJ reference segments. Analysis was restricted to V-J combinations with a frequency above 0.0001, which covered about 99% of repertoires. A TCS score was defined as the ratio of F50 (clonal expansion) to E x V (chaos), with BLOSUM62-based TCRdist applied between CDR3 peptides within each V-J. Welch's t-statistics and random forest reduced roughly 500 V-J features to roughly 13, which were used in a naive Bayes classifier (R e1071). Starting from the raw public reads, TCRdb applied fastp trimming at Q25, assembled clones with MiXCR and retained in-frame beta chains. CDR3 protein duplicates are merged, each entry listing the most common genes and DNA. It is TCRdb's table, rather than the study itself, that gives the V and J calls and clone size. Here the sample has under 450,000 distinct CDR3 sequences; approximately 18% occur a single time. The top ten hold 30% to 40% of the sample.

From the cysteine through the phenylalanine, the CDR3 covers 19 amino acids. The CDR3 DNA has 57 bases and is translated from base 1. The germline V gene (reference sequence) provides CDR1 LGHDT and CDR2 YNNKEL. The junction shows trimming of 0 bases on V and 1 base on J, plus 18 bases between the germline ends. The sequencing sample was made of blood. This clonotype was obtained from a woman aged 25 to 39 with Graves' hyperthyroidism that later progressed to Graves' ophthalmopathy. This chain is built from TRBV3-1 and TRBJ1-4; the D gene is perhaps TRBD1, on 6 matching bases. The CDR3 corresponds to CASSQEPTTGPGTNEKLFF. The nucleotides read TGTGCCAGCAGCCAAGAGCCCACGACAGGTCCGGGAACTAATGAAAAACTGTTTTTT.